What follows is one TCR beta chain and its context. Its antigen is undetermined. This sample stems from a study of Ad26.COV2.S vaccination and SARS-CoV-2 variants. Study conclusions and caveats: Individuals receiving vaccine had higher spike-specific TCR breadth than placebo recipients did. Breadth and depth estimates from TCRs may understate total T cell responses. Vaccine and placebo recipients had comparable breadth of non-spike TCRs.

Treatment noted: about 20 received Ad26.COV2.S at low or high dose, single or two shots; roughly five received placebo; per-sample allocation not given. Sampling occurred on day 63 after the first vaccine or placebo injection. An adult donor aged 18-55 years was enrolled in Boston. CDR1 is LNHDA, CDR2 SQIVND, per germline (reference sequence). Losses at the gene ends were 4 bases for V and 8 bases for J; bases not matched to a gene: 4. The CDR3 totals 13 residues. Using immunoSEQ multiplex PCR, the repertoire was profiled, and TCRdb retains in-frame clones only, with some absent. This repertoire shows some 340,000 clones, 85% to 90% found once; its top ten account for approximately 1.9%.

The sample here was peripheral blood, taken in a trial of Ad26.COV2.S vaccine versus placebo. This chain joins TRBV19 and TRBJ2-1; 8 bases are shared with TRBD1. The receptor was derived from a person aged 18 to 65 who received the Ad26.COV2.S COVID-19 vaccine or a placebo. DNA of the CDR3: TGTGCCAGTAGTAGGACAGGGAGCGATGAGCAGTTCTTC. Amino acids: CASSRTGSDEQFF.